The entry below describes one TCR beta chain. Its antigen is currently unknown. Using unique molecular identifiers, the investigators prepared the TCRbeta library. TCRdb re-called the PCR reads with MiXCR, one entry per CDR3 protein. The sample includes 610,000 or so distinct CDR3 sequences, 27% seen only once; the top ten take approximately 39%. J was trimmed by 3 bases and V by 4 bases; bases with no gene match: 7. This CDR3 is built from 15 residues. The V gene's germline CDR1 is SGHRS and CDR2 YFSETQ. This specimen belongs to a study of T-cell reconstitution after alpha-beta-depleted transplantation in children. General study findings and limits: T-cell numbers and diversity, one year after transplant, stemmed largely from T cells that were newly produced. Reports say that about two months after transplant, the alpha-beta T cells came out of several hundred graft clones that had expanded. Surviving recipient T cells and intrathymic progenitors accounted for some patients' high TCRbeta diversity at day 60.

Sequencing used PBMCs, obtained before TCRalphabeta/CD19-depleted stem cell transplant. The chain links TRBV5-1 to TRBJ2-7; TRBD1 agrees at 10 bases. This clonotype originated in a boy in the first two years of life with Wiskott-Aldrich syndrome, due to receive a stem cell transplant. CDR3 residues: CASSTRQGAGYEQYF. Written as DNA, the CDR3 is TGCGCCAGCAGCACACGACAGGGGGCGGGCTACGAGCAGTACTTC.